Listed here is a single TCR beta chain. The CDR3 sequence is 13 residues long. CDR1 and CDR2 from the germline V gene are SQVTM and ANQGSEA. With 2 bases removed from V and 1 base from J, the gap between germline ends came to 8 bases. This entry comes from a study of CD8+ T cells in alopecia areata. cDNA serving as the sequencing template came from extracted, reverse transcribed RNA. Some clones are missing from TCRdb's copy, which holds only in-frame ones; the method was immunoSEQ multiplex PCR. Seen here are some 170,000 clones, roughly 65% observed once, and the top ten hold 1.5% to 2%. The rearrangement links TRBV29-1 to TRBJ1-2; a possible D gene is TRBD1 (6 bases). This receptor was obtained from a human donor with alopecia areata. Sample: CD4+ T cells sorted from blood, taken at week 0. Here the CDR3 reads CSVEPRGNYGYTF. The CDR3 DNA reads TGCAGCGTTGAACCCAGGGGTAACTATGGCTACACCTTC.